Listed below are T cell receptor beta chains from one sample, sequenced in a study of cytomegalovirus exposure and HLA in healthy donors. Assay: immunoSEQ multiplex PCR; the TCRdb copy retains only in-frame clones and omits some. The sample includes some 110,000 clones, around three quarters of them seen just once. Input material: PBMCs. These receptors originate from a young woman in good health and CMV-seropositive. CDR3s leave out the opening cysteine and the closing phenylalanine or tryptophan. A clone size is listed for some rows: how often the clone was seen (once, few, many), or a class if it is expanded.

TRBJ2-7	.	TRBV7-2	ASSLASGRAYEQY
TRBJ2-1	few	TRBV5-4	ASSPARVRSSYNEQF
TRBJ1-5	few	TRBV2	ASTPGAGGLRAQH
TRBJ2-7	.	TRBV11-2	ASSLGPRASYEQY
TRBJ1-1	.	TRBV5-6	ASRPRQNTEAF
TRBJ1-1	.	TRBV11-1	ASSLEVHGNTEAF
TRBJ1-1	.	TRBV11-3	ASSLGGGGTEAF
TRBJ1-2	.	TRBV30	AWSGQGARKGYT
TRBJ2-5	.	TRBV7-9	ASSYRQGVSQY
TRBJ1-1	.	TRBV2	ASSARAERDEAF
TRBJ2-7	few	TRBV4-1	ASSQDPPGQGVYEQY
TRBJ2-3	.	TRBV6-4	ASTQEAFTDTQY
TRBJ1-3	.	TRBV5-1	ASSSTGTDGNTIY
TRBJ1-2	.	TRBV30	AWSESYGYT
TRBJ1-5	.	TRBV7-9	ASSLDRGGDQPQH
TRBJ1-1	.	TRBV19	ASSIGGADTEAF
TRBJ2-7	.	TRBV7-9	ASSLVLELAGSYEQY
TRBJ2-5	.	TRBV6-6	ASSYGGQETQY
TRBJ1-5	.	TRBV19	ASSWSDYSNQPQH
TRBJ1-4	.	TRBV5-1	ASSLQGAGANEKLF
TRBJ1-1	.	TRBV5-1	ASSSDRGYTEAF
TRBJ2-2	.	TRBV29-1	SVHRNTGELF
TRBJ2-4	.	TRBV30	AWRGGLAGAKNIQY
TRBJ1-2	few	TRBV6-5	AIGGRAPGSGYT
TRBJ2-3	.	TRBV4-1	ASSRIGTSGRLGTDTQY
TRBJ1-1	few	TRBV21-1	ASSKEGQGAHSTEAF